A selection of T cell receptor beta chains follows, all from one sample in a study of T-cell reconstitution after alpha-beta-depleted transplantation in children. TCRdb redid the calling of the PCR reads with MiXCR, one entry per CDR3 protein. The repertoire holds around 210,000 distinct CDR3 sequences, with approximately 6.9% as singletons. Specimen: PBMCs, collected before TCRalphabeta/CD19-depleted stem cell transplant. These receptors were obtained from a boy aged 2-9 years with acute lymphoblastic leukemia, due to receive a stem cell transplant. Each CDR3 is given with its conserved first and last residue. The order of the fields is J gene, V gene, CDR3 protein.

>TRBJ2-3|TRBV27
CASSPHKGGDTQYF
>TRBJ2-5|TRBV2
CASSEERGDQETQYF
>TRBJ1-2|TRBV12-3/TRBV12-4
CASSLMAPGQVGYGYTF
>TRBJ1-2|TRBV7-9
CASTTQGADYGYTF
>TRBJ2-1|TRBV6-2/TRBV6-3
CASRKTGTTYNEQFF
>TRBJ2-2|TRBV20-1
CSATGTSDNTGELFF
>TRBJ2-1|TRBV5-1
CASGDRAANEQFF
>TRBJ2-4|TRBV15
CATSRVRDIQYF
>TRBJ2-1|TRBV27
CASSLSGSYNEQFF
>TRBJ2-7|TRBV28
CASSSVVGGTYEQYF
>TRBJ2-1|TRBV6-5
CASRGGLAASWEQFF